The rows below give T cell receptor beta chains drawn from one sample of a study of blood T cell repertoires in COVID-19. Generated by immunoSEQ multiplex PCR, the TCRdb table keeps only in-frame clones and is missing some. Of about 46,000 clones listed, about 90% are singletons. What was sequenced was peripheral blood. The receptors derive from a human donor in a cohort sampled during active COVID-19. Each CDR3 is given without its conserved first and last residue. Fields, in order: V gene, CDR3 protein.

V: TRBV28
CDR3: ASSGTGEKLF

V: TRBV15
CDR3: ATSRAGGGRGLGEQY

V: TRBV10-1
CDR3: ASSESITQGYEQY

V: TRBV20-1
CDR3: SASMRLAYFDTQY

V: TRBV28
CDR3: ASSLIGLGGTEAF

V: TRBV7-9
CDR3: ASSSTRTIETQY

V: TRBV4-1
CDR3: ASSHHAGQNTEAF

V: TRBV25-1
CDR3: ASSEYFGGDTQY

V: TRBV5-3
CDR3: ARSWGTGFPYEQY

V: TRBV11-2
CDR3: ASSIYRNTGELF

V: TRBV5-1
CDR3: ASSLGTADTGELF

V: TRBV19
CDR3: ASTGGGKRTNQPQH

V: TRBV4-2
CDR3: ASSQDWSPYEQY

V: TRBV30
CDR3: AWNGRGEQF

V: TRBV3-1/TRBV3-2
CDR3: ASSQDGQGAFPSYEQY

V: TRBV10-3
CDR3: AIRTAGQGETQY

V: TRBV9
CDR3: ASSVGGTSVNEQF

V: TRBV19
CDR3: ASIWTGNGYT

V: TRBV4-1
CDR3: ASSQGFRVSSYEQY

V: TRBV6-6
CDR3: ASSYLYRGPSYEQY

V: TRBV24-1
CDR3: ATSESGSSYEQY

V: TRBV6-2/TRBV6-3
CDR3: ASSDRGRRSPLH

V: TRBV5-1
CDR3: ASRIDRGFGTEAF

V: TRBV6-4
CDR3: ASSDTGGAADTQY

V: TRBV28
CDR3: ASSFETGPRNTIY

V: TRBV9
CDR3: ASSAGTSGKNIQY

V: TRBV2
CDR3: ASSVPGQGGETQY

V: TRBV21-1
CDR3: ASSKGGRVLSYEQY

V: TRBV4-2
CDR3: ASSAAGSTDTQY

V: TRBV5-1
CDR3: ASSLTGVPAF

V: TRBV11-3
CDR3: ASSLVSREGFYEQY

V: TRBV30
CDR3: AWRGVTGSIYGYT

V: TRBV30
CDR3: AWAPGTGSNEQY

V: TRBV11-2
CDR3: ASSPGGGLARDTQY

V: TRBV5-3
CDR3: ARSPGLAGPRY

V: TRBV2
CDR3: ASQGQSEPGQY

V: TRBV5-1
CDR3: ASSLGLGGRAGEQF

V: TRBV11-2
CDR3: ASSYSSVWIGYT

V: TRBV10-3
CDR3: AISEAREQY

V: TRBV7-2
CDR3: ASSWGLAGSNEQF

V: TRBV19
CDR3: ASRWGDLNTEAF

V: TRBV6-6
CDR3: ASSASGGLSYGYT

V: TRBV7-2
CDR3: ASSLGLSYEQY

V: TRBV5-6
CDR3: ASSRGSYEQY

V: TRBV4-1
CDR3: ASSQEVVGRGRNEQF

V: TRBV3-1/TRBV3-2
CDR3: ASSQASTNEKLF